This T cell receptor (beta chain) was captured by sequencing in a study of blood T cells in healthy people across ages. Study-wide findings and caveats: CMV status of donors was unknown, possibly confounding expanded clonotype changes. More naive CD4+ cells and higher diversity were found in long-lived than in aged donors.

On this clonotype: What it recognizes is unknown.

A second PCR of about 6 to 11 cycles used a sample-barcoded 5' primer and a J-beta primer mix. A single record per CDR3 protein comes from TCRdb applying MiXCR to the 5' RACE reads. The sample records 1.5 million to 1.9 million distinct CDR3 sequences, roughly two fifths being singletons. Between the trimmed V and J ends, which lost 3 bases and 2 bases, there was a span of 13 bases. CDR1 MNHEY and CDR2 SMNVEV come from the germline V gene (reference sequence). The CDR3 is 15 residues long. J is TRBJ1-2 and V is TRBV27; D might be TRBD1 (6 bases). The sequence was obtained from a woman under 30 in good health. Sequencing was carried out using blood. The CDR3 spells CASSFIRTGNYGYTF. For the CDR3, the DNA is TGTGCCAGCAGTTTCATCCGAACAGGGAACTATGGCTACACCTTC.